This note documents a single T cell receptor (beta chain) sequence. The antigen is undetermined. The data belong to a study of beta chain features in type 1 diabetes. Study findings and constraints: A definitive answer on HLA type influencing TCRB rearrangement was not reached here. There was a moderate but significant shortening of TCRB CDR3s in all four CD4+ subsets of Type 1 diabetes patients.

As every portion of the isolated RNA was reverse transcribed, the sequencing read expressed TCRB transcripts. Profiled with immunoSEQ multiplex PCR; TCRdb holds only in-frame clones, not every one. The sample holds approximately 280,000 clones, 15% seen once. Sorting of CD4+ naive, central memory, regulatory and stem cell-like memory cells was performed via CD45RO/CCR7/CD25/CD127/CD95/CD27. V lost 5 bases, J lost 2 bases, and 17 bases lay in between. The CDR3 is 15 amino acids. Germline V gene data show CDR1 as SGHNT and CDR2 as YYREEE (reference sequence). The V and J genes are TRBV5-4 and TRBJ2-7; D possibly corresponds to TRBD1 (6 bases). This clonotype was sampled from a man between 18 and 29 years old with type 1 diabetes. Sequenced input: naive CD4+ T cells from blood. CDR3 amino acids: CASSKDSSFPYEQYF. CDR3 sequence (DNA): TGTGCCAGCAGTAAGGACAGTAGCTTCCCCTACGAGCAGTACTTC.